The next 4 T cell receptor beta chains were all read from a single sample in a study of PD-1 blockade in classical Hodgkin lymphoma. Only in-frame clones appear in the TCRdb table, and some are missing; sequencing was by immunoSEQ multiplex PCR. The top ten clones hold roughly 2.5% of a sample with 70,000 or so clones, 85% to 95% of them seen once. Time point of the sample: newly diagnosed, previously untreated cHL patient sample. Sequencing was done on a sample of peripheral blood mononuclear cells (PBMCs). The receptors were gathered from a human donor with classical Hodgkin lymphoma.

The rearrangement links TRBV5-1 to TRBJ2-3, with D unresolved. V dropped 0 bases and J dropped 1 base, with 9 bases sitting between them. Germline-derived CDR1 and CDR2 are SGHRS and YFSETQ. The CDR3 sequence is 15 residues long. The CDR3 loop reads CASSLEALRTDTQYF. The CDR3 DNA sequence: TGCGCCAGCAGCTTGGAGGCACTACGCACAGATACGCAGTATTTT. The full variable domain, rest sourced from reference TRBV5-1 and TRBJ2-3, is KAGVTQTPRYLIKTRGQQVTLSCSPISGHRSVSWYQQTPGQGLQFLFEYFSETQRNKGNFPGRFSGRQFSNSRSEMNVSTLELGDSALYLCASSLEALRTDTQYFGPGTRLTVL.

This clone was seen a few times. The chain has TRBV6-6 and TRBJ2-7; no clear D. This CDR3 region has 13 residues. Trimming removed 6 bases at V and 2 bases at J, with 11 bases between. Germline CDR1 MNHNY, CDR2 SVGAGI (reference sequence). The CDR3 DNA is TGTGCCAGCAGAGGCCCCAGGCCCTACGAGCAGTACTTC. Amino acid sequence: CASRGPRPYEQYF.

This clone was detected once. The chain employs TRBV25-1 and TRBJ2-7, with a tentative D call TRBD1 (6 bases). The length of the CDR3 is 17 residues. Trimming removed 2 bases at V and 0 bases at J, with 17 bases between. From germline, CDR1 is MGHDK and CDR2 SYGVNS. The CDR3 reads CASSEGGRGVSSYEQYF. In DNA, the CDR3 is TGTGCCAGCAGTGAAGGGGGCAGGGGCGTTAGCTCCTACGAGCAGTACTTC.

The CDR3 DNA follows: TGTGCCAGCAGTGATCTTTACGAGCAGTACTTC. This codes for CASSDLYEQYF. The V gene is TRBV6-1, the J gene TRBJ2-7, with D unclear. The length of the CDR3 is 11 residues. Germline V gene lookup returns CDR1 MNHNS and CDR2 SASEGT. Trimming left V 3 bases short and J 4 bases short, with 4 bases between.